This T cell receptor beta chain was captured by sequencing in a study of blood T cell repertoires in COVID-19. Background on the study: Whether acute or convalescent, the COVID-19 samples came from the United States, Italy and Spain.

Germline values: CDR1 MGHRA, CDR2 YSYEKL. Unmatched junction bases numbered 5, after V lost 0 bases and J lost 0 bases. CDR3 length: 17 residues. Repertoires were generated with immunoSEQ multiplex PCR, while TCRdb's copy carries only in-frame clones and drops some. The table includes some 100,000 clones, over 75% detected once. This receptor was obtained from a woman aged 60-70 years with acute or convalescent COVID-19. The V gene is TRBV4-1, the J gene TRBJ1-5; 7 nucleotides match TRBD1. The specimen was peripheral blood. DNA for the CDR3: TGCGCCAGCAGCCAAGAGCCAGGGGGATTTAGCAATCAGCCCCAGCATTTT. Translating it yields CASSQEPGGFSNQPQHF.